Listed below are T cell receptor beta chains from one sample, sequenced in a study of shared clonotypes between healthy human individuals. The table came from immunoSEQ multiplex PCR; TCRdb's copy has only in-frame clones and leaves some out. The sample lists hundreds of thousands of clones, around 95% occurring once. Sequenced input: naive CD8+ T cells sorted from blood. These TCRs come from a woman aged 30 to 39 in good health. CDR3s include the opening cysteine and the closing phenylalanine or tryptophan.

V | CDR3
TRBV7-8 | CASSSPADTGELFF
TRBV15 | CATSRERASVETQYF
TRBV19 | CASSILDSVFDGYTF
TRBV28 | CASSLEDPGLDEQFF
TRBV2 | CASRPKGRTLDRGNTIYF
TRBV28 | CASSFGLSRTDTQYF
TRBV5-1 | CASSLEVLAANTGELFF
TRBV27 | CASSPLTGLNTEAFF
TRBV19 | CASSWTTAYEQYF
TRBV9 | CASSVLGATMNTEAFF
TRBV28 | CASSGGRGDTQYF
TRBV29-1 | CSVLRDKSSYEQYF
TRBV28 | CASSYPIGEASNQPQHF
TRBV19 | CASSRLGLGNQPQHF